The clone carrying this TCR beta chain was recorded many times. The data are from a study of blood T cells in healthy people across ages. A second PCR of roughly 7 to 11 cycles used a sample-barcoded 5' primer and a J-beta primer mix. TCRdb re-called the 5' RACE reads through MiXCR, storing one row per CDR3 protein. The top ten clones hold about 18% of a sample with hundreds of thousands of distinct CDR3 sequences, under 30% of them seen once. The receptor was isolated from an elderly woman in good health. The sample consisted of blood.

Written as DNA, the CDR3 is TGTGCCAGCAGCGCGGGAGGCAGGGCCTATGGCTACACCTTC. Its translation is CASSAGGRAYGYTF. The chain couples TRBV5-4 to TRBJ1-2, with a weak D call TRBD1 (5 bases). CDR1 is SGHNT and CDR2 is YYREEE in the germline V gene (reference sequence). V lost 4 bases and J 4 bases, leaving 14 bases between the germline ends. This CDR3 has 14 amino acids.